These 17 T cell receptor beta chains were sequenced from one sample in a study of blood T cells in healthy people across ages. PCR was performed a second time for about 7 to 12 cycles using a sample-barcoded 5' primer and a J-beta primer mix. Via MiXCR, TCRdb re-called the 5' RACE reads, giving one row per CDR3 protein. The sample records hundreds of thousands of distinct CDR3 sequences, roughly 30% being singletons. The sample consisted of blood. All receptors derive from a woman of 80 years or more in good health.

In regard to this clonotype: This may stem from a read error, because a much larger clone lies one nucleotide away. V usage is TRBV7-9 and J usage is TRBJ1-2; TRBD1 matches 9 bases. CDR1 is SEHNR and CDR2 is FQNEAQ in the germline V gene (reference sequence). The CDR3 contains 14 residues. CDR3 sequence: CASSPETGGYDYTF. As DNA, the CDR3 is TGTGCCAGCAGCCCGGAGACAGGGGGTTATGACTACACCTTC.

This clonotype has a count of ten or more. The chain links TRBV7-2 to TRBJ2-5, with 11 positions matching TRBD2. V dropped 1 base and J dropped 4; count of bases not matched to a gene: 2. CDR1 is SGHTA and CDR2 is FQGNSA in the germline V gene. The CDR3 loop spans 15 amino acids. The CDR3 protein is CASSLDLAGGETQYF. The CDR3, as DNA: TGTGCCAGCAGCTTAGATCTAGCGGGGGGAGAGACCCAGTACTTC.

This clonotype was detected many times. V gene TRBV5-1 combines with J gene TRBJ2-3; 12 nucleotides line up with TRBD2. Germline V gene data show CDR1 as SGHRS and CDR2 as YFSETQ. The V gene end was trimmed by 4 bases and the J gene end by 4 bases; junction bases not matched to a gene: 7. The CDR3 has 16 amino acids. CDR3 region: CASSPRWTSGADTQYF. CDR3 coding DNA: TGCGCCAGCAGCCCTCGCTGGACTAGCGGGGCAGATACGCAGTATTTT.

This clonotype turned up a few times. This may be a read error, as it is one base from a much larger clone. The genes are TRBV21-1 and TRBJ2-1; TRBD1 was called by the table and not checked on the DNA. TRBV21-1 is annotated as a pseudogene. This CDR3 contains 15 residues. CDR3 loop: CASSTGEEGEETQFF. The CDR3 bases are TGTGCCAGCAGCACTGGGGAGGAGGGGGAAGAGACCCAGTTCTTC.

This clonotype was observed a handful of times. It may be a read error: a sequence one base away is much more abundant. As DNA, the CDR3 is TGTGCCAGCACCGACGGTGGGGAAACCTACGAGCAGTACTTC. Translation gives CASTDGGETYEQYF. This chain connects TRBV25-1 to TRBJ2-7; D ambiguous. This CDR3 is built from 14 residues. V was pared by 7 bases and J by 2 bases, with 15 bases between. In germline, CDR1 is MGHDK, CDR2 SYGVNS.

This clonotype was seen many times. This CDR3 is CASRQGLAGVNEQFF. CDR3 coding DNA: TGCGCCAGCAGGCAGGGACTAGCGGGGGTGAATGAGCAGTTCTTC. The chain joins TRBV5-1 to TRBJ2-1; 14 nucleotides match TRBD2. V was pared by 5 bases and J by 7 bases, with 5 bases of the junction left unmatched. CDR1 SGHRS and CDR2 YFSETQ come from the germline V gene. The CDR3 runs 15 residues.

At least ten counts were recorded for this clonotype. The chain uses TRBV6-5 and TRBJ1-4; unclear D gene. Trimming took 5 bases from V and 2 from J, leaving 12 bases between them. This CDR3 is 15 amino acids long. Germline CDR1 MNHEY, CDR2 SVGAGI. The CDR3 DNA sequence: TGTGCCAGCAGTCCTTACAGAGATACTAATGAAAAACTGTTTTTT. Protein: CASSPYRDTNEKLFF.

This clonotype was counted many times. This chain joins TRBV6-1 and TRBJ2-5; D is possibly TRBD1 (6 bases). Per germline, CDR1 MNHNS and CDR2 SASEGT. The V and J ends lost 2 bases and 4 bases respectively, with 11 bases between them. The CDR3 extends over 14 amino acids. The CDR3 sequence is CASSEWGRGETQYF. The CDR3 DNA is TGTGCCAGCAGTGAATGGGGCAGGGGAGAGACCCAGTACTTC.

The rearrangement uses TRBV5-1 and TRBJ2-7; 11 positions agree with TRBD2. Losses at the gene ends were 3 bases for V and 5 bases for J; bases not matched to a gene: 7. There are 15 residues in the CDR3. Germline V gene data show CDR1 as SGHRS and CDR2 as YFSETQ. CDR3 loop: CASSSLAGGPNEQYF. The CDR3 bases are TGCGCCAGCAGCTCCCTAGCGGGAGGTCCCAACGAGCAGTACTTC. Full variable domain (missing parts from reference TRBV5-1 and TRBJ2-7): KAGVTQTPRYLIKTRGQQVTLSCSPISGHRSVSWYQQTPGQGLQFLFEYFSETQRNKGNFPGRFSGRQFSNSRSEMNVSTLELGDSALYLCASSSLAGGPNEQYFGPGTRLTVT.

This clonotype has a count of ten or more. The V gene is TRBV7-2, the J gene TRBJ1-5; D is perhaps TRBD1 (6 bases). CDR1 and CDR2 from the germline V gene are SGHTA and FQGNSA. The CDR3 is made up of 15 amino acids. V was shortened by 2 bases and J by 2 bases, with 10 bases between the two germline ends. CDR3 nucleotides: TGTGCCAGCAGCTTACGGGGGGCCGGCAATCAGCCCCAGCATTTT. Translating gives CASSLRGAGNQPQHF.

The gene calls are TRBV7-3 and TRBJ2-7, with a weak D call TRBD2 (5 bases). Trimming pared 1 base from V and 1 base from J, leaving 23 bases between. The germline V gene has CDR1 SGHTA and CDR2 FQGTGA. The CDR3 runs 19 residues. The CDR3 bases are TGTGCCAGCAGCTTAAGGAAGCCGTTGGGCACTAGTTCTTCCTACGAGCAGTACTTC. Residues: CASSLRKPLGTSSSYEQYF. The full variable domain, completed using reference TRBV7-3 and TRBJ2-7, is GAGVSQTPSNKVTEKGKYVELRCDPISGHTALYWYRQSLGQGPEFLIYFQGTGAADDSGLPNDRFFAVRPEGSVSTLKIQRTERGDSAVYLCASSLRKPLGTSSSYEQYFGPGTRLTVT.

The V gene is TRBV6-1, the J gene TRBJ1-5, with a possible D match to TRBD1 (5 bases). Germline loops: CDR1 MNHNS, CDR2 SASEGT. V was clipped by 4 bases and J by 5 bases, with 12 bases between them. The length of the CDR3 is 14 residues. The CDR3 bases are TGTGCCAGCAGTGGAGGGGACGTGGATCAGCCCCAGCATTTT. This codes for CASSGGDVDQPQHF.

The genes are TRBV11-3 and TRBJ2-1, with D possibly TRBD1 on 8 matching bases. This CDR3 is built from 17 residues. Germline V gene sequence: CDR1 SGHNT, CDR2 YENEEA. V lost 3 bases, J lost 8 bases, and 23 bases lay in between. The CDR3 protein is CASSFRWEGQGADEQFF. The CDR3 nucleotides are TGTGCCAGCAGCTTCAGGTGGGAGGGGCAGGGGGCCGATGAGCAGTTCTTC.

The V call is TRBV4-2, the J call TRBJ2-7; D may be TRBD1 or TRBD2 (5 bases each). This CDR3 comprises 14 residues. Germline V gene lookup returns CDR1 LGHNA and CDR2 YNFKEQ. The V and J ends lost 1 base and 3 bases respectively, with 10 bases between them. The CDR3 nucleotides are TGTGCCAGCAGCCAAGGGGACCCCTTCTACGAGCAGTACTTC. Translated: CASSQGDPFYEQYF.

This clonotype occurred once. The V gene is TRBV28, the J gene TRBJ2-3, with D hard to call. The CDR3 has 16 amino acids. Germline V gene lookup returns CDR1 MDHEN and CDR2 SYDVKM. V was shortened by 7 bases and J by 1 base, with 18 bases between the two germline ends. The CDR3 spells CASKSDLGSRTDTQYF. The CDR3 nucleotides read TGTGCCAGCAAAAGTGATCTAGGCTCTCGCACAGATACGCAGTATTTT.

This sequence joins TRBV10-3 and TRBJ2-1, with D maybe TRBD2 (5 bases). Trimming shortened V by 4 bases and J by 6 bases, and 7 bases separated the two germline ends. Germline V gene lookup returns CDR1 ENHRY and CDR2 SYGVKD. CDR3 length: 12 residues. For the CDR3, the DNA is TGTGCCATCAGTGGGCGGGTCAATGAGCAGTTCTTC. Translation: CAISGRVNEQFF.

In its sample, this clonotype was seen many times. The chain recombines TRBV29-1 with TRBJ2-7; D not resolved. The length of the CDR3 is 13 residues. Trimming shortened V by 3 bases and J by 4 bases, and 13 bases separated the two germline ends. CDR1 and CDR2 from the germline V gene are SQVTM and ANQGSEA. The CDR3 DNA is TGCAGCGTTGACCTCAAACGTAGTTACGAGCAGTACTTC. Its translation is CSVDLKRSYEQYF.